The text below deals with one T cell receptor beta chain. This record comes from a study of CD8+ T cells in alopecia areata. In each case, RNA was isolated and then reverse transcribed into cDNA as the sequencing template. Measured with immunoSEQ multiplex PCR; TCRdb has only the in-frame clones, and not every one. The sample lists 200,000 to 250,000 clones, roughly 57% occurring once. Germline assignment: CDR1 SGHRS and CDR2 YFSETQ. This CDR3 comprises 12 residues. V lost 4 bases, J lost 1 base, and 5 bases lay in between. This clonotype originated in a human donor with alopecia areata. The sample consisted of CD4+ T cells sorted from blood, taken at week 0. The chain carries TRBV5-1 and TRBJ1-1; no definite D call. CDR3 nucleotides: TGCGCCAGCAGCAATGGGAACACTGAAGCTTTCTTT. Encoded protein: CASSNGNTEAFF.